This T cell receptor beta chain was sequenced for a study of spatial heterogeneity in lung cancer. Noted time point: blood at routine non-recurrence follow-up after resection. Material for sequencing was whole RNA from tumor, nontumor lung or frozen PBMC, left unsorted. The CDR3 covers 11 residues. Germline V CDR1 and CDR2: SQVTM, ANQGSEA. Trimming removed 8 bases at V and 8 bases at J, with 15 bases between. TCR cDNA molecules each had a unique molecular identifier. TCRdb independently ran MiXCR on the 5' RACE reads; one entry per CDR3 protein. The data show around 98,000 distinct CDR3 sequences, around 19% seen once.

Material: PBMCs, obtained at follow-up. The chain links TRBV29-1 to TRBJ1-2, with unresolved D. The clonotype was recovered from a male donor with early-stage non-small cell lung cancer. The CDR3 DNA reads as TGCAGCTTAAGGCAGGAGTGGGGCTACACCTTC. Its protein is CSLRQEWGYTF.